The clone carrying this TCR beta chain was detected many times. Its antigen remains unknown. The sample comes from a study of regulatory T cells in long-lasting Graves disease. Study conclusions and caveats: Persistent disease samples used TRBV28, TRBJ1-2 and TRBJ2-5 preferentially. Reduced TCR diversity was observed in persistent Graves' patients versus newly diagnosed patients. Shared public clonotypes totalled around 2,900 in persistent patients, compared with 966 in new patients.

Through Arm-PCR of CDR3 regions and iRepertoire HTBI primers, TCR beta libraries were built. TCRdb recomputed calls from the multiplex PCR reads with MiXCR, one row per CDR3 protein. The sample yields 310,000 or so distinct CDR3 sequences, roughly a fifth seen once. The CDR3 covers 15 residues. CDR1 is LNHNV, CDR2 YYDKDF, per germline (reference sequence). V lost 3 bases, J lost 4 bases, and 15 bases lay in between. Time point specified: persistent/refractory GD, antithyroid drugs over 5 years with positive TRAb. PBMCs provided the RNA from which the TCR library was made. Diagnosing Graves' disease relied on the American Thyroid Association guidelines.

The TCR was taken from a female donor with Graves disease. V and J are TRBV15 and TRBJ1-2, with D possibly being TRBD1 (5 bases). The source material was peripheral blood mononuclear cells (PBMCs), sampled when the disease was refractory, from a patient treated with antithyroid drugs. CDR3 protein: CATSRDRDAFYGYTF. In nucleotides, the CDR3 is TGTGCCACCAGCAGGGACCGGGACGCTTTCTATGGCTACACCTTC. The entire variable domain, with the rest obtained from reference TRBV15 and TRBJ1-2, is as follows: DAMVIQNPRYQVTQFGKPVTLSCSQTLNHNVMYWYQQKSSQAPKLLFHYYDKDFNNEADTPDNFQSRRPNTSFCFLDIRSPGLGDTAMYLCATSRDRDAFYGYTFGSGTRLTVV.